The 9 T cell receptor beta chains presented below share a single source sample, sequenced in a study of regulatory T cells in long-lasting Graves disease (dated by TCRdb to about 2021). Library preparation employed multiplex PCR. Sequencing was carried out with an Illumina HiSeq 4000. To build TCR beta libraries, CDR3 regions were amplified by Arm-PCR using iRepertoire HTBI primers. TCRdb reprocessed the public reads (quality trimming at Q25 with fastp, clone calling with MiXCR) and kept in-frame beta chains. Merged by CDR3 protein, the rows form single entries marked with the most common genes and DNA. This sample gives 420,000 or so distinct CDR3 sequences in total; 16% of them show up just once. Around 23% of the sample belongs to the ten largest clones. The sample's time point label, decoded: newly diagnosed GD, antithyroid drugs for less than 3 months. For both TCR sequencing and RNA sequencing, RNA was extracted from PBMCs using TRIzol.

These same records also appear under a second study, on T cells in Graves' hyperthyroidism and ophthalmopathy.

Here the sequenced sample was peripheral blood mononuclear cells (PBMCs), taken at new diagnosis, from a patient treated with antithyroid drugs. These receptors were taken from a woman between 18 and 30 years old with Graves disease. Donor details come from another sample of the same person, matched by shared clones.

A few counts support this clonotype. The rearrangement joins TRBV28 to TRBJ1-2, with 8 bases aligning to TRBD1. Germline V gives CDR1 MDHEN, CDR2 SYDVKM. The CDR3 consists of 15 residues. V lost 4 bases and J lost 7; bases outside the gene matches: 11. Written as DNA, the CDR3 is TGTGCCAGCAGTTATATGCGGCAGGGGGCGCCTGGCTACACCTTC. Translating it yields CASSYMRQGAPGYTF.

This clonotype was recorded many times. The V call is TRBV6-2 or TRBV6-3, the J call TRBJ2-2, with TRBD2 matching over 11 bases. With V trimmed by 5 bases and J by 0 bases, 11 bases remained unmatched. The CDR3 extends over 19 amino acids. Germline CDR1 reads MNHEY; CDR2 reads SVGEGT. This chain's CDR3 is CASSEALGLAVANTGELFF. As DNA, the CDR3 is TGTGCCAGCAGTGAAGCATTGGGACTAGCGGTAGCGAACACCGGGGAGCTGTTTTTT.

This clonotype was detected many times. CDR3 residues: CASSEYRNSGNTIYF. CDR3 nucleotides: TGTGCCAGCAGTGAATATAGAAACTCTGGAAACACCATATATTTT. This chain connects TRBV2 to TRBJ1-3; no reliable D call. Germline CDR1 reads SNHLY; CDR2 reads FYNNEI. CDR3 length equals 15 residues. V lost 2 bases and J lost 0, with 8 bases in between.

This clonotype was counted between two and nine times. This chain connects TRBV15 to TRBJ2-5; possible D gene TRBD2, 6 bases. The germline V gene encodes CDR1 LNHNV and CDR2 YYDKDF (reference sequence). This CDR3 region has 14 residues. V was cut by 0 bases and J by 4 bases, with 9 bases left in between. The CDR3 DNA follows: TGTGCCACCAGCAGAGAGACCGGGGGAGAGACCCAGTACTTC. It specifies CATSRETGGETQYF.

There are many counts of this clonotype. The rearrangement links TRBV7-9 to TRBJ2-3, with no clear D. This CDR3 spans 16 amino acids. Germline loops: CDR1 SEHNR, CDR2 FQNEAQ (reference sequence). V was pared by 1 base and J by 5 bases, with 16 bases between. CDR3 amino acids: CASSLGMGKLLDTQYF. The CDR3 nucleotides read TGTGCCAGCAGCTTAGGGATGGGAAAGCTTTTAGATACGCAGTATTTT.

This clonotype was recorded many times. The V call is TRBV2, the J call TRBJ1-1; TRBD1 agrees at 8 bases. The junction had 5 bases not matched to a gene; V was cut back by 5 bases and J by 0 bases. The CDR3 has 15 amino acids. The germline V gene has CDR1 SNHLY and CDR2 FYNNEI. CDR3 protein: CASSRQGSVNTEAFF. The CDR3 DNA reads as TGTGCCAGCAGTCGACAGGGGAGTGTGAACACTGAAGCTTTCTTT.

This clonotype was counted many times. The rearrangement uses TRBV4-1 and TRBJ2-7; D remains ambiguous. The CDR3 contains 16 residues. Germline V CDR1 and CDR2: MGHRA, YSYEKL. V lost 2 bases and J 1 base, leaving 15 bases between the germline ends. CDR3 sequence (DNA): TGCGCCAGCAGCCAATTTGGCCCCTTCGTTTCCTACGAGCAGTACTTC. Protein product: CASSQFGPFVSYEQYF.

This chain connects TRBV12-3 or TRBV12-4 to TRBJ2-6; D gene unclear. The CDR3 length is 16 residues. Trimming removed 3 bases at V and 0 bases at J, with 9 bases between. The CDR3 DNA follows: TGTGCCAGCAGTTTCGGCCTAGTCTCTGGGGCCAACGTCCTGACTTTC. This translates into CASSFGLVSGANVLTF.

The table lists this clonotype with a few counts. The chain recombines TRBV4-1 with TRBJ1-5; 7 nucleotides line up with TRBD1. The V gene's germline CDR1 is MGHRA and CDR2 YSYEKL. Germline trimming cut 0 bases from V and 3 bases from J; bases unmatched to any gene: 5. The CDR3 covers 16 residues. The CDR3: CASSQDGDSLNQPQHF. The CDR3 DNA sequence: TGCGCCAGCAGCCAAGATGGGGACAGCCTCAATCAGCCCCAGCATTTT.